This T cell receptor beta chain was captured by sequencing in a study of shared clonotypes between healthy human individuals. The CDR3 length is 14 residues. Germline CDR1 and CDR2: SNHLY and FYNNEI. V lost 5 bases to trimming and J lost 6 bases; unmatched junction nucleotides: 10. It was CD45RO-negative cells, positively selected for CCR7, that made up naive CD8 cells, with terminally differentiated effector memory CD45RA+ cells excluded. DNA at roughly 0.2 ug, approximately 30,000 T cell genomes, went into sorted-subset replicate PCRs. Profiled with immunoSEQ multiplex PCR; TCRdb holds only in-frame clones, not every one. This table holds about 2.1 million clones, 85% to 95% found once.

Material for sequencing was naive CD8+ T cells from PBMCs. J is TRBJ2-7 and V is TRBV2; 7 bases are shared with TRBD2. The TCR comes from a man younger than 30 in good health. Some clones in this sample may be carry-over from other donors' samples. The CDR3 nucleotides read TGTGCCAGCAGTATCAACCTCGCTAGCGGCGAGCAGTACTTC. This sequence encodes CASSINLASGEQYF.